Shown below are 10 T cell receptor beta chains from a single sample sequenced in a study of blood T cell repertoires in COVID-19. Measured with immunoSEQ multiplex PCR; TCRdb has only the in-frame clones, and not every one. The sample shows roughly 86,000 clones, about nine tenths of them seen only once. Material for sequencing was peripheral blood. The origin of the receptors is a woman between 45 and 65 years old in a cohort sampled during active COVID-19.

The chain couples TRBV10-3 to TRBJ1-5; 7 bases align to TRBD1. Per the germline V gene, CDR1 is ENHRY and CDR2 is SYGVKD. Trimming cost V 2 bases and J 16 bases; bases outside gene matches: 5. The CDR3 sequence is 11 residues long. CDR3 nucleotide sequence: TGTGCCATCAGTGAGGGACAGGCCATACATTTT. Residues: CAISEGQAIHF.

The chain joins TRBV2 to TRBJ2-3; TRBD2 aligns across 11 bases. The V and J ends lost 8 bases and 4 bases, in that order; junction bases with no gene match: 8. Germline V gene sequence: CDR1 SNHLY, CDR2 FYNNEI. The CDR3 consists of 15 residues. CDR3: CASGTSGGGADTQYF. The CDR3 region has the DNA TGTGCCAGCGGGACTAGCGGAGGGGGGGCAGATACGCAGTATTTT.

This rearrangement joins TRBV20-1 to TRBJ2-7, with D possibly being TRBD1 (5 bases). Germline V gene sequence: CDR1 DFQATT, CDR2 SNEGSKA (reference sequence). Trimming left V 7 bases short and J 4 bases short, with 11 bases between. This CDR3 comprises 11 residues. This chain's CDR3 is CSGRQGYEQYF. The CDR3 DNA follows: TGCAGTGGACGCCAGGGTTACGAGCAGTACTTC.

The CDR3 reads CASSPGQDPGFF. CDR3 sequence (DNA): TGTGCCAGCAGCCCAGGACAGGACCCCGGGTTCTTC. The chain links TRBV5-8 to TRBJ2-1, with 7 positions matching TRBD1. Trimming removed 4 bases from V and 15 bases from J; junction bases left unmatched: 10. This CDR3 spans 12 amino acids. Germline V gene data show CDR1 as SGHTS and CDR2 as YDEGEE.

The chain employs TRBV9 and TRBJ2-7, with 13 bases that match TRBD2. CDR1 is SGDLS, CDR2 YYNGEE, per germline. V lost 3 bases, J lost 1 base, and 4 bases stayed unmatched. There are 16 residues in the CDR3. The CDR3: CASSARTSGSSYEQYF. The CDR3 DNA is TGTGCCAGCAGCGCCCGGACTAGCGGGAGTTCCTACGAGCAGTACTTC.

The CDR3 protein is CASSPIRAFSGNTIYF. The CDR3 DNA is TGTGCCAGCAGCCCTATCAGGGCCTTCTCTGGAAACACCATATATTTT. This chain connects TRBV3-1 (or the pseudogene TRBV3-2) to TRBJ1-3; D possibly corresponds to TRBD1 (5 bases). Trimming took 4 bases from V and 0 from J, leaving 13 bases between them. CDR1 is LGHDT, CDR2 YNNKEL, per germline (reference sequence). This CDR3 has 16 residues.

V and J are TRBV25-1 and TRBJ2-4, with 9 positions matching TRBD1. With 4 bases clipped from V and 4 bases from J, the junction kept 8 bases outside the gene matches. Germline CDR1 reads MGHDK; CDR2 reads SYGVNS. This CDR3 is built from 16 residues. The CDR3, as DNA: TGTGCCAGCAGTGGAACCGGGACAGGGCTAAAAAACATTCAGTACTTC. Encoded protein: CASSGTGTGLKNIQYF.

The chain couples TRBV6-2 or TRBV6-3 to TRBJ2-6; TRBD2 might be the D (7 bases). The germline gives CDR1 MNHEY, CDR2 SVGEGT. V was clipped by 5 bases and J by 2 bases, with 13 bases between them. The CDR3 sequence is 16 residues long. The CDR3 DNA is TGTGCCAGCAGTACTACAGGGAGGGCTGGGGCCAACGTCCTGACTTTC. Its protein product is CASSTTGRAGANVLTF.

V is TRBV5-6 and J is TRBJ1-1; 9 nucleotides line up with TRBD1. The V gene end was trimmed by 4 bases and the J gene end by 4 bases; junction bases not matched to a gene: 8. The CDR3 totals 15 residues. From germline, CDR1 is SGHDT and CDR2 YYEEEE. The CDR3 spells CASSPVDRGVTEAFF. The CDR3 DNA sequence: TGTGCCAGCAGCCCGGTAGACAGGGGGGTCACTGAAGCTTTCTTT. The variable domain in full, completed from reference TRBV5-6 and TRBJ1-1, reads DAGVTQSPTHLIKTRGQQVTLRCSPKSGHDTVSWYQQALGQGPQFIFQYYEEEERQRGNFPDRFSGHQFPNYSSELNVNALLLGDSALYLCASSPVDRGVTEAFFGQGTRLTVV.

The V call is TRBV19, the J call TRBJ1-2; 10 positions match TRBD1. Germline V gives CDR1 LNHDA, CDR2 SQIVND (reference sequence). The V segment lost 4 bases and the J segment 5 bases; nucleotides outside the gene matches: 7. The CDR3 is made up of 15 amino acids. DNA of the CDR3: TGTGCCAGTAGTACCTGGGGACAGGGGAAATATGGCTACACCTTC. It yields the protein CASSTWGQGKYGYTF.